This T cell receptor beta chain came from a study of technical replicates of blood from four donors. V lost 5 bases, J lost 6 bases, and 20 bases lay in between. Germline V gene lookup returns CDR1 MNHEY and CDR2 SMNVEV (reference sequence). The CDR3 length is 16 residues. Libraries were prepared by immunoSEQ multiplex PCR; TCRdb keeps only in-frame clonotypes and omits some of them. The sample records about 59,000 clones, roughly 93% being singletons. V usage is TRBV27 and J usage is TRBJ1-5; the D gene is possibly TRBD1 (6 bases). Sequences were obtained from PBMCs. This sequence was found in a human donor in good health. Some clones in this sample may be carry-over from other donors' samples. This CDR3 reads CASSPQVGQKGQPQHF. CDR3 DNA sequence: TGTGCCAGCAGTCCTCAAGTAGGACAGAAGGGTCAGCCCCAGCATTTT.